The rows below give T cell receptor beta chains drawn from one sample of a study of T-cell memory formation after mild COVID-19. TCRdb processed the 5' RACE reads anew with MiXCR; each CDR3 protein has one entry. The table lists approximately 210,000 distinct CDR3 sequences, about 18% of them singletons. Sequenced material: PBMCs or a T cell subset sorted from them (not recorded which). The receptors stem from an adult woman who had mild COVID-19 (a few samples of this study predate the infection). Cell type and time point are not known. Both conserved end residues are part of each CDR3. The D gene is left open where the match is weak. Where a row states a size, it is once, few, many or the class of an expanded clone; other rows omit it.

V gene	clone size	J gene	D gene	CDR3 protein	CDR3 DNA
TRBV20-1	NA	TRBJ1-2	NA	CSAVGEEHGYTF	TGCAGTGCGGTGGGGGAGGAACATGGCTACACCTTC
TRBV24-1	few	TRBJ2-2	TRBD2	CATGTPGLGNTGELFF	TGTGCCACCGGTACACCGGGACTAGGTAACACCGGGGAGCTGTTTTTT
TRBV7-2	NA	TRBJ2-7	TRBD1	CASSSWTGEEQYF	TGTGCCAGCAGCTCCTGGACAGGGGAGGAGCAGTACTTC
TRBV28	NA	TRBJ2-7	TRBD2	CASSSTSGGYSSYEQYF	TGTGCCAGCAGTTCAACTAGCGGGGGATATTCCTCCTACGAGCAGTACTTC
TRBV12-3/TRBV12-4	NA	TRBJ1-2	NA	CASRATAYGYTF	TGTGCCAGCAGAGCCACAGCATATGGCTACACCTTC
TRBV7-9	NA	TRBJ2-7	TRBD1	CASSTPTGKEVSYEQYF	TGTGCCAGCAGCACACCGACAGGGAAGGAGGTATCCTACGAGCAGTACTTC
TRBV20-1	NA	TRBJ1-1	TRBD1	CSARAQQGAGAEAFF	TGCAGTGCTAGAGCCCAACAGGGGGCGGGCGCTGAAGCTTTCTTT
TRBV12-3/TRBV12-4	few	TRBJ2-3	NA	CASSLYGVGDTQYF	TGTGCCAGCAGTTTATATGGGGTCGGGGATACGCAGTATTTT
TRBV12-3/TRBV12-4	few	TRBJ2-5	NA	CASRPAPEATQYF	TGTGCCAGCAGACCTGCCCCCGAGGCGACCCAGTACTTC
TRBV3-1	NA	TRBJ2-7	NA	CASSQVLHEQYF	TGTGCCAGCAGCCAAGTTCTCCACGAGCAGTACTTC
TRBV9	many	TRBJ1-6	TRBD1	CASSPMTGSNSPLHF	TGTGCCAGCAGCCCCATGACAGGGAGTAATTCACCCCTCCACTTT
TRBV15	NA	TRBJ1-4	NA	CATSRDKGQWDEKLFF	TGTGCCACCAGCAGAGATAAGGGGCAGTGGGATGAAAAACTGTTTTTT
TRBV6-6	NA	TRBJ2-7	NA	CASRLSTGHSLGYEQYF	TGTGCCAGCAGACTTTCGACGGGACATTCACTGGGATACGAGCAGTACTTC
TRBV5-1	few	TRBJ1-2	NA	CASSSTGLYGYTF	TGCGCCAGCAGCTCGACAGGTTTATATGGCTACACCTTC
TRBV6-2/TRBV6-3	few	TRBJ2-5	NA	CASQGAGGGGTQYF	TGTGCCAGCCAAGGAGCGGGTGGCGGAGGGACCCAGTACTTC
TRBV6-4	NA	TRBJ2-3	NA	CASSAGGISTDTQYF	TGTGCCAGCAGTGCTGGCGGGATAAGCACAGATACGCAGTATTTT
TRBV6-6	NA	TRBJ1-1	TRBD1	CASSSPAGQGRTEAFF	TGTGCCAGCAGTTCCCCGGCGGGACAGGGTCGGACTGAAGCTTTCTTT
TRBV12-3/TRBV12-4	NA	TRBJ1-2	NA	CASSLASGRGYTF	TGTGCCAGCAGTTTAGCGTCCGGGCGCGGCTACACCTTC
TRBV29-1	few	TRBJ1-1	NA	CSVLRVIGNTEAFF	TGCAGCGTTCTGCGGGTTATAGGGAACACTGAAGCTTTCTTT
TRBV5-1	few	TRBJ1-4	TRBD1	CASSSFGQGDEKLFF	TGCGCCAGCAGCTCCTTCGGACAGGGAGATGAAAAACTGTTTTTT
TRBV4-2	NA	TRBJ1-2	TRBD1	CASSQATGAPSRYGYTF	TGTGCCAGCAGCCAAGCAACAGGGGCCCCCTCTCGATATGGCTACACCTTC
TRBV20-1	few	TRBJ2-1	NA	CSARDEISSSYNEQFF	TGCAGTGCTAGAGACGAGATCTCGAGCTCCTACAATGAGCAGTTCTTC
TRBV6-1	NA	TRBJ1-1	NA	CASSGQMNTEAFF	TGTGCCAGCAGTGGACAGATGAACACTGAAGCTTTCTTT
TRBV7-8	few	TRBJ1-6	NA	CASSLGSSSYNSPLHF	TGTGCCAGCAGCTTAGGGAGCAGCTCCTATAATTCACCCCTCCACTTT
TRBV29-1	few	TRBJ2-5	TRBD1	CSVEDRPQGTGGETQYF	TGCAGCGTTGAAGATCGTCCACAGGGTACAGGGGGAGAGACCCAGTACTTC
TRBV5-6	few	TRBJ1-2	TRBD1	CASSLAGMTGPKHYGYTF	TGTGCCAGCAGCTTGGCCGGGATGACAGGGCCGAAACATTATGGCTACACCTTC
TRBV29-1	NA	TRBJ2-7	NA	CSVEGTTYEQYF	TGCAGCGTTGAAGGCACAACCTACGAGCAGTACTTC
TRBV12-3/TRBV12-4	once	TRBJ2-2	NA	CASSRTRTAWELFF	TGTGCCAGCAGTCGGACCCGGACGGCGTGGGAGCTGTTTTTT
TRBV30	few	TRBJ1-2	NA	CAWTWSGRHGYTF	TGTGCCTGGACTTGGTCAGGGAGGCACGGCTACACCTTC
TRBV12-3/TRBV12-4	NA	TRBJ2-5	NA	CASSFTETQYF	TGTGCCAGCAGTTTCACCGAGACCCAGTACTTC
TRBV7-2	NA	TRBJ2-7	NA	CASSLAQRWGSYEQYF	TGTGCCAGCAGCTTAGCGCAAAGGTGGGGCTCCTACGAGCAGTACTTC
TRBV24-1	few	TRBJ2-1	NA	CATSDYANNEQFF	TGTGCCACCAGTGATTATGCAAACAATGAGCAGTTCTTC
TRBV18	few	TRBJ1-1	TRBD1	CASSPWTGTMNTEAFF	TGTGCCAGCTCACCTTGGACAGGGACCATGAACACTGAAGCTTTCTTT
TRBV20-1	many	TRBJ2-1	TRBD2	CSASGTSSNEQFF	TGCAGTGCTAGTGGGACTAGTAGCAATGAGCAGTTCTTC
TRBV7-9	NA	TRBJ2-1	NA	CASSHRWQGDNEQFF	TGTGCCAGCAGCCATCGGTGGCAGGGCGACAATGAGCAGTTCTTC
TRBV12-3/TRBV12-4	NA	TRBJ2-5	TRBD2	CASMIGLAGKETQYF	TGTGCCAGCATGATCGGACTAGCGGGGAAAGAGACCCAGTACTTC
TRBV3-1	few	TRBJ2-1	TRBD2	CASSQVRSGRNYNEQFF	TGTGCCAGCAGCCAAGTTCGTAGCGGGAGAAATTACAATGAGCAGTTCTTC
TRBV4-1	NA	TRBJ2-5	NA	CASSLTSVFQETQYF	TGCGCCAGCAGCCTGACGTCCGTATTCCAAGAGACCCAGTACTTC
TRBV6-6	once	TRBJ1-5	NA	CASSRDQIGQPQHF	TGTGCCAGCAGTCGGGACCAGATAGGCCAGCCCCAGCATTTT
TRBV3-1	NA	TRBJ2-3	NA	CASSQSETSRNTQYF	TGTGCCAGCAGCCAATCGGAGACGAGCAGGAATACGCAGTATTTT
TRBV20-1	few	TRBJ1-1	NA	CSARTTNTEAFF	TGCAGTGCGCGAACGACGAACACTGAAGCTTTCTTT
TRBV5-4	many	TRBJ2-3	NA	CASSLDMVGTDTQYF	TGTGCCAGCAGCTTGGATATGGTGGGCACAGATACGCAGTATTTT
TRBV6-6	NA	TRBJ2-2	TRBD2	CASSSTSGRTGELFF	TGTGCCAGCAGTTCGACTAGCGGGAGAACCGGGGAGCTGTTTTTT
TRBV6-6	many	TRBJ1-2	NA	CASSSDTTQGYTF	TGTGCCAGCAGCTCGGACACCACGCAAGGCTACACCTTC
TRBV7-9	NA	TRBJ2-1	NA	CASSPTFRQAIYNEQFF	TGTGCCAGCAGCCCTACATTTAGACAGGCGATCTACAATGAGCAGTTCTTC
TRBV5-1	NA	TRBJ1-3	NA	CASSLEPAVSGNTIYF	TGCGCCAGCAGCTTGGAACCAGCGGTCTCTGGAAACACCATATATTTT
TRBV3-1	many	TRBJ1-1	NA	CASSRWGFETFF	TGTGCCAGCAGCCGATGGGGCTTTGAGACTTTCTTT